The 5 T cell receptor beta chains below were found in one sample sequenced in a study of T-cell memory formation after mild COVID-19. One entry per CDR3 protein, called by TCRdb with MiXCR from the 5' RACE reads. Of about 260,000 distinct CDR3 sequences listed, around 16% are singletons. Material: PBMCs or a T cell subset sorted from them (not recorded which). These receptors originate from a man in his late teens or twenties who had mild COVID-19 (a few samples of this study predate the infection). Cell type and time point are not known.

This clonotype showed up just a few times. This chain links TRBV11-1 with TRBJ2-3; TRBD2 might be the D (5 bases). Germline CDR1 is SGHAT and CDR2 is FQDESV (reference sequence). The V end was cut by 0 bases, the J end by 0 bases, with 10 bases between. This CDR3 has 16 amino acids. CDR3 residues: CASSLAPSRSTDTQYF. Here the CDR3 DNA reads TGTGCCAGCAGCTTAGCGCCTAGCCGAAGCACAGATACGCAGTATTTT.

This clonotype was seen only a few times. J is TRBJ1-5 and V is TRBV20-1; 8 bases fit TRBD1. CDR1 is DFQATT and CDR2 is SNEGSKA in the germline V gene (reference sequence). This CDR3 is 14 amino acids long. J gave up 3 bases and V 4 bases, and 5 bases lay outside the gene matches. The CDR3 nucleotides read TGCAGTGCTACCCGCAGGGGGCCCAATCAGCCCCAGCATTTT. Translation: CSATRRGPNQPQHF.

This chain joins TRBV29-1 and TRBJ2-5; D unresolved. This CDR3 is 14 amino acids long. The ends were cut back, 6 bases at V and 3 bases at J, with 17 bases in the middle. Germline V lookup: CDR1 SQVTM, CDR2 ANQGSEA. The CDR3 sequence: CSVRRVWGKETQYF. Here the CDR3 DNA reads TGCAGCGTCCGACGTGTGTGGGGAAAAGAGACCCAGTACTTC.

A few counts support this clonotype. The chain combines TRBV6-5 with TRBJ1-2, with D possibly TRBD1 on 5 matching bases. Germline CDR1 and CDR2: MNHEY and SVGAGI. Trimming stripped 0 bases from V and 7 bases from J, with 18 bases between. This CDR3 region has 16 residues. Here the CDR3 reads CASSYSEQGGLSGYTF. The CDR3 DNA sequence: TGTGCCAGCAGTTACTCGGAGCAGGGAGGGCTAAGTGGCTACACCTTC.

This clonotype showed up many times. The CDR3 reads CASSPGTANYGYTF. The CDR3 DNA is TGTGCCAGCAGCCCGGGGACAGCTAACTATGGCTACACCTTC. The genes are TRBV7-9 and TRBJ1-2; 7 bases are a match to TRBD1. Trimming removed 5 bases from V and 0 bases from J; junction bases left unmatched: 3. Germline CDR1 is SEHNR and CDR2 is FQNEAQ (reference sequence). The length of the CDR3 is 14 residues.